This T cell receptor (beta chain) is drawn from a study of CD8 T cells in ankylosing spondylitis (dated by TCRdb to the late 2010s). In terms of the full investigation: To find TCR variants linked to disease, the study profiled T cell receptor beta repertoires in ankylosing spondylitis patients and healthy donors. The full study cohort comprised about 24 ankylosing spondylitis patients and over 95 healthy donors. Samples of peripheral blood were taken, and for ankylosing spondylitis patients, synovial fluid was collected as well.

Summary of the overall study and its limitations: A TCR beta motif of 8 or 9 highly homologous amino acid variants appeared characteristic of blood from ankylosing spondylitis patients. A CD8+ phenotype was shown by the disease-linked clones, which were found at relatively low frequencies in peripheral blood. The disease-linked clones were reported as significantly enriched in matched synovial fluid samples from ankylosing spondylitis patients. Some TCR beta motif variants had previously been reported in synovial fluid and blood of reactive arthritis patients, which suggested common disease-initiation mechanisms.

The instrument given in TCRdb is Illumina HiSeq 2500. Quantitative 5'-RACE with molecular barcodes was used to prepare TCR beta libraries. In the authors' own workflow: A new computational method based on a probabilistic model of VDJ rearrangement was used to identify disease-linked TCR variants. TCRdb handled the public reads itself, with Q25 trimming in fastp and clone calling in MiXCR, and kept productive beta chains. CDR3 protein duplicates are merged, each entry listing the most common genes and DNA. The V and J calls, along with clone size, are taken from TCRdb and not from the paper's own processing. Within this sample are 85,000 to 100,000 distinct CDR3 sequences, with roughly 9.6% of them counted one time only. The top ten constitute 5.1% of the sample. Many counts were recorded for this clonotype. This clone's antigen is unknown. No much larger clonotype is one base removed from it; base qualities were not supplied.

The sample was blood, either unsorted or a sorted T cell fraction (not recorded which). The receptor was isolated from a male donor with ankylosing spondylitis or in good health (not recorded which).

The nucleotide sequence is given as TGCGCCAGCAGCTTGGGGACTAGCGGGGGGTCCCAGTTCTTC. This yields the protein CASSLGTSGGSQFF. The V gene is TRBV5-1 and the J gene is TRBJ2-1; the junction holds 14 bases that match TRBD2. CDR1 and CDR2, looked up from the germline V gene, are SGHRS and YFSETQ. The CDR3 starts with the cysteine, ends with the phenylalanine, and has 14 residues. Just CDR3 DNA is preserved here, 42 bases in frame from base 1. The junction shows trimming of 0 bases on V and 13 bases on J, and the gene matches do not reach 3 bases of it.